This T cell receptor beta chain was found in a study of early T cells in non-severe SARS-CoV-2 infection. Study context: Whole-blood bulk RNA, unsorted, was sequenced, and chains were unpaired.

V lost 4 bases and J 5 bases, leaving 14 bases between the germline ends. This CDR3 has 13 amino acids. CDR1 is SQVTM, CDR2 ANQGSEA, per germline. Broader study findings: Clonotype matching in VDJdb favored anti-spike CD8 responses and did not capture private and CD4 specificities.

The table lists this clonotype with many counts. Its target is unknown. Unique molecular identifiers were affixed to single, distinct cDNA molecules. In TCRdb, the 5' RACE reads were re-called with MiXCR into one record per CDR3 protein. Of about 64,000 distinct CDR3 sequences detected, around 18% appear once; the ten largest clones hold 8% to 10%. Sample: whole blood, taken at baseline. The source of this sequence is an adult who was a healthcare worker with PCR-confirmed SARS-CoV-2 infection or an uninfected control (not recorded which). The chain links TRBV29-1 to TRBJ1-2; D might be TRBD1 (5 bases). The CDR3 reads CSVVATATYGYTF. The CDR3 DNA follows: TGCAGCGTTGTTGCGACAGCCACTTATGGCTACACCTTC. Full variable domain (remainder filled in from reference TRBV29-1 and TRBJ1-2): SAVISQKPSRDICQRGTSLTIQCQVDSQVTMMFWYRQQPGQSLTLIATANQGSEATYESGFVIDKFPISRPNLTFSTLTVSNMSPEDSSIYLCSVVATATYGYTFGSGTRLTVV.